A single sample is the source of the 10 T cell receptor beta chains below, sequenced in a study of blood T cells in healthy people across ages. A J-beta primer mix and a sample-barcoded 5' primer were used in a second PCR of roughly 7 to 12 cycles. TCRdb itself ran the 5' RACE reads through MiXCR, one entry per CDR3 protein. This sample carries just under 750,000 distinct CDR3 sequences, roughly 20% of them seen once, and the ten largest clones take 22%. Specimen: blood. The receptor source for this set is a man aged 70 or older in good health.

This chain links TRBV7-2 with TRBJ1-6; 7 nucleotides align to TRBD1. Trimming took 1 base from V and 11 from J; bases not matched to a gene: 8. Germline-derived CDR1 and CDR2 are SGHTA and FQGNSA. This CDR3 contains 15 residues. This CDR3 reads CASSLVSNQGAPLHF. The CDR3 nucleotides are TGTGCCAGCAGCTTAGTTTCCAATCAGGGGGCACCCCTCCACTTT.

This clonotype occurred a few times. The chain is built from TRBV7-2 and TRBJ2-5, with TRBD1 matching over 7 bases. Matching the DNA end better, TRBJ2-1 makes the J call doubtful. The CDR3 runs 14 residues. Germline V lookup: CDR1 SGHTA, CDR2 FQGNSA. The DNA for the CDR3 is TGTGCCAGCAGCCTACAGACAGGGACGGCTGAGCAGTTCTTC. It is translated as CASSLQTGTAEQFF.

The chain links TRBV5-5 to TRBJ2-1; the match to TRBD2 covers 14 bases. CDR1 SGHKS and CDR2 YYEKEE come from the germline V gene (reference sequence). V dropped 4 bases and J dropped 7; count of bases not matched to a gene: 10. The CDR3 runs to 17 residues. CDR3 loop: CASSVDGLAGGGNEQFF. CDR3 DNA: TGTGCCAGCAGCGTCGATGGACTAGCGGGAGGTGGGAATGAGCAGTTCTTC.

The chain combines TRBV12-3 or TRBV12-4 with TRBJ1-2; D perhaps matches TRBD1 (5 bases). The CDR3 covers 13 residues. Deletions cut 6 bases from V and 5 bases from J, with 13 bases between. The DNA of the CDR3 is TGTGCCAGCAGCTACGACAGCTTGTATGGCTACACCTTC. Its protein is CASSYDSLYGYTF.

This sequence joins TRBV3-1 and TRBJ2-5; a possible D gene is TRBD1 (6 bases). The J call could be wrong; TRBJ2-7 is a better fit for the DNA end. CDR1 is LGHDT and CDR2 is YNNKEL in the germline V gene (reference sequence). This CDR3 contains 16 residues. The CDR3, as DNA: TGTGCCAGCAGCGACGAGGGGACAACCCTATCCTACGAGCAGTACGTC. Its protein is CASSDEGTTLSYEQYV.

This clonotype was seen only a few times. The chain couples TRBV7-6 to TRBJ1-1; D gene unclear. The CDR3 is 15 amino acids. The germline V gene has CDR1 SGHVS and CDR2 FNYEAQ. V lost 4 bases and J 5 bases, leaving 17 bases between the germline ends. The CDR3 DNA reads as TGTGCCAGCAGCTCGCACTCGTTGGTAGGGACTGAAGCTTTCTTT. Protein: CASSSHSLVGTEAFF.

This clonotype showed up many times. The chain couples TRBV7-2 to TRBJ2-3; D remains unclear. The CDR3 contains 13 residues. Germline CDR1 is SGHTA and CDR2 is FQGNSA. V shed 6 bases and J shed 5 bases, with 12 bases lying between them. This chain's CDR3 is CASRMTGLDTQYF. CDR3 DNA: TGTGCCAGCAGGATGACTGGCTTAGATACGCAGTATTTT.

This clonotype was seen a few times. The rearrangement uses TRBV19 and TRBJ2-3; D is possibly TRBD2 (6 bases). The V end was cut by 5 bases, the J end by 6 bases, with 15 bases between. This CDR3 region has 14 residues. Germline V lookup: CDR1 LNHDA, CDR2 SQIVND (reference sequence). The CDR3 reads CASSVRTKRDTQYF. CDR3 DNA: TGTGCCAGTAGTGTGCGGACTAAGAGGGATACGCAGTATTTT. Full variable domain (missing parts from reference TRBV19 and TRBJ2-3): DGGITQSPKYLFRKEGQNVTLSCEQNLNHDAMYWYRQDPGQGLRLIYYSQIVNDFQKGDIAEGYSVSREKKESFPLTVTSAQKNPTAFYLCASSVRTKRDTQYFGPGTRLTVL.

This clonotype turned up a few times. The chain joins TRBV7-2 to TRBJ2-7; D unresolved. Trimming took 1 base from V and 4 from J, leaving 11 bases between them. The germline gives CDR1 SGHTA, CDR2 FQGNSA. CDR3 size: 14 residues. CDR3 region: CASSLDRLGYEQYF. The CDR3 coding sequence is TGTGCCAGCAGCTTAGATCGGCTAGGATACGAGCAGTACTTC. The variable domain in full, completed from reference TRBV7-2 and TRBJ2-7, reads GAGVSQSPSNKVTEKGKDVELRCDPISGHTALYWYRQSLGQGLEFLIYFQGNSAPDKSGLPSDRFSAERTGGSVSTLTIQRTQQEDSAVYLCASSLDRLGYEQYFGPGTRLTVT.

V and J are TRBV29-1 and TRBJ2-5; 9 bases line up with TRBD2. The CDR3 runs to 14 residues. CDR1 and CDR2 (germline): SQVTM, ANQGSEA. V lost 7 bases to trimming and J lost 4 bases; unmatched junction nucleotides: 10. The CDR3 loop reads CSGSSGGSRETQYF. The CDR3 nucleotides are TGCAGCGGCAGTAGCGGGGGCTCCCGAGAGACCCAGTACTTC.